This TCR beta chain was retrieved from a study of blood T cell repertoires in COVID-19. Background on the study: The United States, Italy and Spain were the sources of the acute and convalescent COVID-19 samples. T cells, B-cell-depleted T cells, or PBMCs provided the cDNA or gDNA that served as material.

Original methodology: Amplification from reference gene primers served as the basis for estimated nucleated cell counts. Here immunoSEQ multiplex PCR was the method, and the copy in TCRdb shows in-frame clones only, minus some. V, J and clone size reflect that table, while D and trimming were determined from the DNA. This sample has tens of thousands of clones, with approximately 81% found just once. Germline trimming cut 1 base from V and 8 bases from J; bases unmatched to any gene: 5. The length of the CDR3 is 14 residues. Germline CDR1 and CDR2: LNHNV and YYDKDF (reference sequence). The sequenced sample consisted of peripheral blood. J is TRBJ1-3 and V is TRBV15, with 7 bases lining up with TRBD1. This receptor was obtained from a woman of 80 years or more with acute or convalescent COVID-19. This CDR3 is CATSRVQGGDTIYF. CDR3 nucleotide sequence: TGTGCCACCAGCAGAGTTCAGGGGGGAGACACCATATATTTT.